This T cell receptor beta chain was observed in a study of Graves' ophthalmopathy and Graves' hyperthyroidism. This clonotype came up many times. RNA transcripts served as template for amplifying TCR beta CDR3 sequences. The authors performed first-round RT-PCR with HTBI primers and then a second-round multiplex PCR. MiXCR, run by TCRdb on the multiplex PCR reads, gives a single entry per CDR3 protein. Here the sample spans over 450,000 distinct CDR3 sequences, roughly an eighth being singletons. Excluded: other autoimmune disease, uncontrolled infection, pregnancy or lactation. Germline lookup yields CDR1 SNHLY and CDR2 FYNNEI. The CDR3 extends over 13 amino acids. Trimming took off 7 bases at V and 0 bases at J, with 10 bases between the two ends.

This sequence originates from a woman younger than 45 with Graves' ophthalmopathy. This sequence joins TRBV2 and TRBJ2-7; tentative D call: TRBD2 (5 bases). Sequenced input: blood. The CDR3 is CASNGLVSYEQYF. Here the CDR3 DNA reads TGTGCCAGCAACGGACTGGTCTCCTACGAGCAGTACTTC.